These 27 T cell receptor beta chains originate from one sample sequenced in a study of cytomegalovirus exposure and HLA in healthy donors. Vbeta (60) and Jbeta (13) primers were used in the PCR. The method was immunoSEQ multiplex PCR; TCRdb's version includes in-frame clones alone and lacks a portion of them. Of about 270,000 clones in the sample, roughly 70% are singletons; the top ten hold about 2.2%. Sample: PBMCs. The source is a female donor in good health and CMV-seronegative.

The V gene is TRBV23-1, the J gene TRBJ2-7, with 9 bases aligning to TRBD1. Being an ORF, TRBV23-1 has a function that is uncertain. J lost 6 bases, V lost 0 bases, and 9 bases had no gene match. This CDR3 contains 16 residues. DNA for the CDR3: TGCGCCAGCAGTCAATCAAGTCGGGACAGGGCTTCCGAGCAGTACTTC. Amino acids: CASSQSSRDRASEQYF.

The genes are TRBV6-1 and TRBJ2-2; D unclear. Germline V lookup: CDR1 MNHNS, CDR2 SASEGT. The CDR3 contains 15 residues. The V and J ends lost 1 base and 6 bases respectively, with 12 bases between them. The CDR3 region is CASSEVGWAAGELFF. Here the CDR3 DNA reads TGTGCCAGCAGTGAAGTGGGCTGGGCAGCCGGGGAGCTGTTTTTT.

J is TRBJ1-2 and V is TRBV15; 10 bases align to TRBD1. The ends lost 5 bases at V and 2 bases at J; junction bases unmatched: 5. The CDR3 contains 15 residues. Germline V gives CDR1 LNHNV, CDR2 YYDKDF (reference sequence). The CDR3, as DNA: TGTGCCACCAGCTACTGGACAGGGGGAAACTATGGCTACACCTTC. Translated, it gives CATSYWTGGNYGYTF.

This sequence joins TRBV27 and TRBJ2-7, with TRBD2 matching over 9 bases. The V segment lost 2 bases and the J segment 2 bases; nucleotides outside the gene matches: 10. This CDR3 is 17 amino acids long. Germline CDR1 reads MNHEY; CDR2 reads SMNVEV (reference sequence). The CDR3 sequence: CASSLARSIAGAYEQYF. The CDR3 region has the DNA TGTGCCAGCAGTTTAGCAAGGTCGATAGCGGGGGCCTACGAGCAGTACTTC.

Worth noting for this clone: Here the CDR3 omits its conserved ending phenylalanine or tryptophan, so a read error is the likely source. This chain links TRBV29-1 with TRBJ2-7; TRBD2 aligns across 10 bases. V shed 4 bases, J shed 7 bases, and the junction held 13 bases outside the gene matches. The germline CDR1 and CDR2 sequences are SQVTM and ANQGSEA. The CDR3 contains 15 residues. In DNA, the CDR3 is TGCAGCGTTGCCCCCTTGAGGCTAGCGGGGGATGAGCAGTACCTC. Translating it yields CSVAPLRLAGDEQYL.

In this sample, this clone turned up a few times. CDR3: CASSLGSGAYEQYF. The CDR3 coding sequence is TGCGCCAGCAGCCTTGGAAGCGGGGCCTACGAGCAGTACTTC. The genes are TRBV5-1 and TRBJ2-7, with 7 bases identical to TRBD2. CDR3 size: 14 residues. V dropped 4 bases and J dropped 2; count of bases not matched to a gene: 6. Germline V gene lookup returns CDR1 SGHRS and CDR2 YFSETQ.

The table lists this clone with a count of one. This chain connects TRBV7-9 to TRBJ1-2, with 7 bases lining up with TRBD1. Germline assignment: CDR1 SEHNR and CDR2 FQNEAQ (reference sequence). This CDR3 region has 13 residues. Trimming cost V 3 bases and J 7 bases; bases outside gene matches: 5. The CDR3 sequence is CASSFFTGVGYTF. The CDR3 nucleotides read TGTGCCAGCAGCTTCTTTACAGGGGTTGGCTACACCTTC.

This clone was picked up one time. The DNA for the CDR3 is TGTGCTAGTGGTTTGGGTCGGACAGATACAGATACGCAGTATTTT. Protein: CASGLGRTDTDTQYF. This chain joins TRBV12-5 and TRBJ2-3, with TRBD1 as a possible D gene (6 bases). CDR3 size: 15 residues. Trimming stripped 1 base from V and 3 bases from J, with 11 bases between. Germline V gives CDR1 LGHNT, CDR2 FRNRAP.

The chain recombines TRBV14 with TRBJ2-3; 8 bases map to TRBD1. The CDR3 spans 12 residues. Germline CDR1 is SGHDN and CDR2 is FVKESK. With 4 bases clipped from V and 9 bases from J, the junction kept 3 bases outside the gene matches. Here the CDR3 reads CASSPGGATQYF. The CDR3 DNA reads TGTGCCAGCAGCCCAGGGGGCGCAACGCAGTATTTT.

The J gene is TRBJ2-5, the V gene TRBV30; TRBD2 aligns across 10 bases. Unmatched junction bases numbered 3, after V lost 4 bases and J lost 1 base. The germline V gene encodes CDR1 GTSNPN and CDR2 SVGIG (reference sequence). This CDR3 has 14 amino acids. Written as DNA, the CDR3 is TGTGCCTGGACTAGCGGGAGCGCCCAAGAGACCCAGTACTTC. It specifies CAWTSGSAQETQYF. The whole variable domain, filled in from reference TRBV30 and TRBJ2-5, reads SQTIHQWPATLVQPVGSPLSLECTVEGTSNPNLYWYRQAAGRGLQLLFYSVGIGQISSEVPQNLSASRPQDRQFILSSKKLLLSDSGFYLCAWTSGSAQETQYFGPGTRLLVL.

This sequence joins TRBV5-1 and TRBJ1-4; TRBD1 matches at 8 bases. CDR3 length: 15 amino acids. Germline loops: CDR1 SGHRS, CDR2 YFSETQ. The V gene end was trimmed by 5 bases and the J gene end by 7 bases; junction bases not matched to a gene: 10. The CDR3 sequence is CASRSRQGILEKLFF. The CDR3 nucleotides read TGCGCCAGCAGATCCCGACAGGGGATTCTTGAAAAACTGTTTTTT. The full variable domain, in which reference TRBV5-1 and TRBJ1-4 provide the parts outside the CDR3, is KAGVTQTPRYLIKTRGQQVTLSCSPISGHRSVSWYQQTPGQGLQFLFEYFSETQRNKGNFPGRFSGRQFSNSRSEMNVSTLELGDSALYLCASRSRQGILEKLFFGSGTQLSVL.

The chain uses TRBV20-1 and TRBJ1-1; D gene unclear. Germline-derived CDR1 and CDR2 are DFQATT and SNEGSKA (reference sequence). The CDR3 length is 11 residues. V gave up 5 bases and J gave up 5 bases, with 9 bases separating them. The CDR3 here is CSAGARTEAFF. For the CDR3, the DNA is TGCAGTGCTGGAGCACGGACTGAAGCTTTCTTT.

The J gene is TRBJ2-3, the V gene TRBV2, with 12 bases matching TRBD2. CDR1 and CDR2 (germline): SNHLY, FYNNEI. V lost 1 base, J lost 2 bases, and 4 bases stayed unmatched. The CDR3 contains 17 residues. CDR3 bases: TGTGCCAGCAGTGAAGGGACTAGCGGGGCGATCACAGATACGCAGTATTTT. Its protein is CASSEGTSGAITDTQYF.

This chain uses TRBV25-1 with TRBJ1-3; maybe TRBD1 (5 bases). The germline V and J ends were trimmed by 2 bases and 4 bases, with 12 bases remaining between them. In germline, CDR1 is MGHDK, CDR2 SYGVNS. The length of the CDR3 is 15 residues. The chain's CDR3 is CASSEGGGGGNTIYF. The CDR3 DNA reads TGTGCCAGCAGTGAAGGTGGCGGGGGAGGAAACACCATATATTTT.

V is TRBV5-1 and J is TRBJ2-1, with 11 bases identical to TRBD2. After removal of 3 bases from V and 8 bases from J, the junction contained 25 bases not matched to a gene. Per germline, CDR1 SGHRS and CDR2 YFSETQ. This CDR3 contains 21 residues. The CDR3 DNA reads TGCGCCAGCAGCTCCTATAGGCTAAAACTAGCGGGAGTTCGGAATCTGGATGAGCAGTTCTTC. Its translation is CASSSYRLKLAGVRNLDEQFF.

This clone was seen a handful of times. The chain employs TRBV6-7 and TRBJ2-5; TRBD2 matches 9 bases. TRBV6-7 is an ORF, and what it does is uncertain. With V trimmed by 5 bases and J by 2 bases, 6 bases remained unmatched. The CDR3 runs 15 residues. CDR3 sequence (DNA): TGTGCCAGCAGTATACGGACTAGCGCACAAGAGACCCAGTACTTC. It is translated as CASSIRTSAQETQYF.

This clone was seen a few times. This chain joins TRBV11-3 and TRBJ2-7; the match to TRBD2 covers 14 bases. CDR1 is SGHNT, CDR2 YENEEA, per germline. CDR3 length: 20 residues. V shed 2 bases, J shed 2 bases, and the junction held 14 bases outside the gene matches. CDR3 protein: CASSLWAGGTSGRRAYEQYF. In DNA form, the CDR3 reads TGTGCCAGCAGCTTATGGGCCGGCGGGACTAGCGGGAGAAGGGCCTACGAGCAGTACTTC.

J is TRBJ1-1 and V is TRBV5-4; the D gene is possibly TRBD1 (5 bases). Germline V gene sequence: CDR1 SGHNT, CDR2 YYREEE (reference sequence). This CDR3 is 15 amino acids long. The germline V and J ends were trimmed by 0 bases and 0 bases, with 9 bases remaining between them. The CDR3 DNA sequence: TGTGCCAGCAGCTTGGGGGCAGGGTTGAACACTGAAGCTTTCTTT. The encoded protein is CASSLGAGLNTEAFF.

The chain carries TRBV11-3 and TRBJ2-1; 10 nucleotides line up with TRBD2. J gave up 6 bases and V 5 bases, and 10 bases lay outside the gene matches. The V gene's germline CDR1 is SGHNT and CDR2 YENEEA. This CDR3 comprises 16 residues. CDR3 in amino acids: CASSPRGSGRVNEQFF. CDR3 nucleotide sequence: TGTGCCAGCAGCCCACGAGGCAGCGGGAGGGTCAATGAGCAGTTCTTC. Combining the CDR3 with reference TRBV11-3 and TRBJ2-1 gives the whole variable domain EAGVVQSPRYKIIEKKQPVAFWCNPISGHNTLYWYLQNLGQGPELLIRYENEEAVDDSQLPKDRFSAERLKGVDSTLKIQPAELGDSAVYLCASSPRGSGRVNEQFFGPGTRLTVL.

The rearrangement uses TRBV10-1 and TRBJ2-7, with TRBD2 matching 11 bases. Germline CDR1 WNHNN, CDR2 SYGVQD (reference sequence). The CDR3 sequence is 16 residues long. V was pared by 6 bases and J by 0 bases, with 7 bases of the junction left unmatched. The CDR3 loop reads CASSHLTSGSSYEQYF. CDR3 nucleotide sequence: TGCGCCAGCAGCCATCTAACTAGCGGGAGCTCCTACGAGCAGTACTTC.

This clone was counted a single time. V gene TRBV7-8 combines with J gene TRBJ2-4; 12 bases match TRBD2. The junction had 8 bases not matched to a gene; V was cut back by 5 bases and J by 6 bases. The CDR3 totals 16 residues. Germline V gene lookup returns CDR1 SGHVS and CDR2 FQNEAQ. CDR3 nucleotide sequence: TGTGCCAGCAGCGAGAGACTAGCGGGAGAAAGAAACATTCAGTACTTC. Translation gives CASSERLAGERNIQYF.

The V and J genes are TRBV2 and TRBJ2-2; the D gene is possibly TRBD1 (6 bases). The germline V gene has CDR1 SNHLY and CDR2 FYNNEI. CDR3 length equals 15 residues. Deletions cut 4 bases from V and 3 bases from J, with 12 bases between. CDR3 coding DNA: TGTGCCAGCAGTGGGGGCAGGGGAGACACCGGGGAGCTGTTTTTT. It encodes CASSGGRGDTGELFF.

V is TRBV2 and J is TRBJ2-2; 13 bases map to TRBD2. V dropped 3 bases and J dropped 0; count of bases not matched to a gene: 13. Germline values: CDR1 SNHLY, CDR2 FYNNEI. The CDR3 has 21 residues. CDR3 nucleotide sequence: TGTGCCAGCAGTGACCCCGCGGGGACTAGCGGGGTCCAAACGAACACCGGGGAGCTGTTTTTT. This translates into CASSDPAGTSGVQTNTGELFF.

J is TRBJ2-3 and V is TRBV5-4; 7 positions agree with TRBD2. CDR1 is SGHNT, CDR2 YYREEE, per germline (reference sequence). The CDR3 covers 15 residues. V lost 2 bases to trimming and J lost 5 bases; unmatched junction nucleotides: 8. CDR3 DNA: TGTGCCAGCAGCTTAAGGGCGGGAGTGGGAGATACGCAGTATTTT. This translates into CASSLRAGVGDTQYF.

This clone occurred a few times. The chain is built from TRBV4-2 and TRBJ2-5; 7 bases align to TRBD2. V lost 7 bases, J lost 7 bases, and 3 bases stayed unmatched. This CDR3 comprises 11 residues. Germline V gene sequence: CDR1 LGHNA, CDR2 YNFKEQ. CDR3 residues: CASTRGGTQYF. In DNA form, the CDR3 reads TGTGCCAGCACCCGCGGGGGGACCCAGTACTTC.

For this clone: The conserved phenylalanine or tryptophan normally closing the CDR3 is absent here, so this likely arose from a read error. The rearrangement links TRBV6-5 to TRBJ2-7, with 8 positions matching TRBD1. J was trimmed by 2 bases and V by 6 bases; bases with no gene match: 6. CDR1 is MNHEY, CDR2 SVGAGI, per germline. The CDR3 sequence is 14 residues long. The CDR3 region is CASRSGTGAYEQYL. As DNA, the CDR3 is TGTGCCAGCAGGTCCGGGACAGGAGCCTACGAGCAGTACCTC.

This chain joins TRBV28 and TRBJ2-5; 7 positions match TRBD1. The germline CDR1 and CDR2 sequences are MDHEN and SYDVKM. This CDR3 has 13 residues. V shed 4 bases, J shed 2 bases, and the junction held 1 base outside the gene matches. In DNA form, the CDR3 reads TGTGCCAGCAGTTCGGGACAGCAAGAGACCCAGTACTTC. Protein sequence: CASSSGQQETQYF.